Listed below are T cell receptor beta chains from one sample, sequenced in a study of blood T cell repertoires in COVID-19. The repertoire was sequenced with immunoSEQ multiplex PCR; TCRdb's copy has only in-frame clones and lacks some. Among roughly 140,000 clones listed, approximately 88% were seen once. Source material: peripheral blood. These receptors were taken from a woman aged 50 to 65 with acute or convalescent COVID-19. CDR3s include the opening cysteine and the closing phenylalanine or tryptophan. D genes are given only for firm matches. Where a row states a size, it is once, few, many or the class of an expanded clone; other rows omit it.

cdr3_length	v_call	j_call	d_call	clone_size	cdr3_aa	cdr3_nt
15	TRBV11-1	TRBJ1-4	NA	NA	CASSLSPSLNEKLFF	TGTGCCAGCAGCTTAAGCCCGAGCCTAAATGAAAAACTGTTTTTT
16	TRBV10-1	TRBJ2-1	NA	once	CASSESLSAHYNEQFF	TGCGCCAGCAGTGAGTCCCTTAGCGCTCACTACAATGAGCAGTTCTTC
16	TRBV7-9	TRBJ2-7	NA	NA	CASSLPPSGVGYEQYF	TGTGCCAGCAGCCTCCCTCCCAGCGGTGTGGGCTACGAGCAGTACTTC
13	TRBV29-1	TRBJ2-7	NA	NA	CSVERLPREEQYF	TGCAGCGTTGAACGGCTACCTCGGGAAGAGCAGTACTTC
16	TRBV11-2	TRBJ1-1	NA	NA	CASSPRGGGRITEAFF	TGTGCCAGCAGCCCCAGAGGGGGAGGGAGGATCACTGAAGCTTTCTTT
17	TRBV11-3	TRBJ1-3	TRBD1	NA	CASSLGTGTDSGNTIYF	TGTGCCAGCAGCTTAGGGACAGGAACCGACTCTGGAAACACCATATATTTT
19	TRBV28	TRBJ1-6	NA	NA	CASSLMALLEAAIQSPLHF	TGTGCCAGCAGTTTAATGGCCCTTCTCGAGGCGGCCATTCAGTCACCCCTCCACTTT
18	TRBV5-1	TRBJ2-3	TRBD2	NA	CASSSGLAGGGGTDTQYF	TGCGCCAGCAGCTCAGGACTAGCGGGAGGAGGGGGCACAGATACGCAGTATTTT
12	TRBV5-1	TRBJ1-2	NA	NA	CASSLAGDGYTF	TGCGCCAGCAGCTTGGCCGGGGATGGCTACACCTTC
17	TRBV5-1	TRBJ2-7	TRBD2	NA	CASSPGPGLSTFYEQYF	TGCGCCAGCAGCCCAGGTCCGGGACTATCAACCTTCTACGAGCAGTACTTC
13	TRBV29-1	TRBJ1-4	TRBD1	NA	CSVMTGVGEKLFF	TGCAGCGTGATGACAGGGGTGGGAGAAAAACTGTTTTTT
16	TRBV9	TRBJ1-1	NA	NA	CASMGGRGGLNTEAFF	TGTGCCAGCATGGGAGGGAGAGGGGGTCTGAACACTGAAGCTTTCTTT
22	TRBV19	TRBJ1-5	TRBD1	NA	CASSIPPQGAGGEANSNQPQHF	TGTGCCAGTAGTATACCCCCACAGGGGGCAGGGGGGGAAGCTAATAGCAATCAGCCCCAGCATTTT
16	TRBV5-1	TRBJ2-6	NA	once	CASSLNGGAGANVLTF	TGCGCCAGCAGCTTGAACGGCGGGGCTGGGGCCAACGTCCTGACTTTC
14	TRBV2	TRBJ2-2	NA	NA	CASGARSNTGELFF	TGTGCCAGTGGTGCAAGGAGCAACACCGGGGAGCTGTTTTTT
15	TRBV5-1	TRBJ1-4	TRBD1	few	CASSLIQGANEKLFF	TGCGCCAGCAGCTTGATCCAGGGGGCTAATGAAAAACTGTTTTTT
12	TRBV28	TRBJ1-2	NA	few	CASNPRTLGYTF	TGTGCCAGCAACCCCCGGACTCTAGGCTACACCTTC
15	TRBV11-3	TRBJ2-2	TRBD2	NA	CASSELAGVTGELFF	TGTGCCAGCAGCGAGCTAGCGGGGGTAACCGGGGAGCTGTTTTTT
14	TRBV30	TRBJ2-2	NA	once	CAWSKGPRAGELFF	TGTGCCTGGAGTAAGGGCCCCAGGGCCGGGGAGCTGTTTTTT
15	TRBV5-1	TRBJ2-1	NA	NA	CASSLRQEVYNEQFF	TGCGCCAGCAGCTTGAGACAGGAGGTATACAATGAGCAGTTCTTC
13	TRBV18	TRBJ1-5	NA	NA	CASSPGEYQPQHF	TGTGCCAGCTCACCAGGGGAGTATCAGCCCCAGCATTTT
14	TRBV5-1	TRBJ1-1	TRBD1	few	CASGSGGGDTEAFF	TGCGCCAGCGGTTCAGGGGGAGGAGACACTGAAGCTTTCTTT
14	TRBV18	TRBJ2-2	NA	NA	CASSPEPGTGELFF	TGTGCCAGCTCTCCAGAACCGGGGACCGGGGAGCTGTTTTTT
15	TRBV7-7	TRBJ2-6	NA	NA	CASSPGRAGANVLTF	TGTGCTAGCAGCCCCGGGCGGGCTGGGGCCAACGTCCTGACTTTC
14	TRBV5-1	TRBJ2-2	TRBD1	NA	CASLGTGDTGELFF	TGCGCCAGCCTTGGGACAGGGGACACCGGGGAGCTGTTTTTT
16	TRBV7-9	TRBJ2-1	TRBD2	NA	CASSLTASGRGYEQFF	TGTGCCAGCAGTCTTACGGCTAGCGGGAGGGGGTATGAGCAGTTCTTC
16	TRBV7-9	TRBJ2-7	TRBD2	NA	CASSFFGRGASYEQYF	TGTGCCAGCAGCTTTTTTGGGCGGGGGGCGTCCTACGAGCAGTACTTC
14	TRBV18	TRBJ2-1	TRBD1	NA	CASSGTGGYNEQFF	TGTGCCAGCTCCGGTACAGGGGGGTACAATGAGCAGTTCTTC
15	TRBV9	TRBJ2-1	TRBD2	NA	CASSVGTSGRSEQFF	TGTGCCAGCAGCGTAGGCACTAGCGGGAGGTCCGAGCAGTTCTTC
14	TRBV18	TRBJ2-3	NA	NA	CASSPRLSTDTQYF	TGTGCCAGCTCACCCCGTCTCAGCACAGATACGCAGTATTTT
14	TRBV19	TRBJ1-2	NA	NA	CASSVWEAMNGYTF	TGTGCCAGCAGTGTCTGGGAGGCTATGAATGGCTACACCTTC
14	TRBV5-5	TRBJ1-1	NA	NA	CASSLGWGDTEAFF	TGTGCCAGCAGCTTGGGGTGGGGGGACACTGAAGCTTTCTTT
14	TRBV6-5	TRBJ2-7	TRBD2	NA	CASSSAGDTYEQYF	TGTGCCAGCAGTTCAGCGGGGGATACCTACGAGCAGTACTTC
14	TRBV28	TRBJ1-1	NA	NA	CASRTVGGNGEAFF	TGTGCCAGCAGGACCGTTGGGGGCAACGGTGAAGCTTTCTTT
11	TRBV20-1	TRBJ2-7	NA	NA	CSAQGNGVQYF	TGCAGTGCCCAGGGGAACGGGGTGCAGTACTTC
17	TRBV5-6	TRBJ2-5	TRBD2	NA	CASHSPSVLAGGETQYF	TGTGCCAGCCACAGCCCCTCCGTATTAGCGGGGGGAGAGACCCAGTACTTC
18	TRBV4-2	TRBJ2-7	TRBD1	NA	CASSQDRSSGTGGYEQYF	TGTGCCAGCAGCCAAGATAGGTCCTCAGGGACAGGGGGCTACGAGCAGTACTTC
13	TRBV3-1/TRBV3-2	TRBJ2-7	NA	NA	CASSPGQQYEQYF	TGTGCCAGCAGCCCCGGACAGCAATACGAGCAGTACTTC
15	TRBV6-5	TRBJ1-1	NA	few	CASSDTFRGNTEAFF	TGTGCCAGCAGCGACACCTTCAGGGGGAACACTGAAGCTTTCTTT
16	TRBV7-9	TRBJ1-4	TRBD1	few	CASSSWDRATNEKLFF	TGTGCCAGCAGCTCTTGGGACAGAGCAACTAATGAAAAACTGTTTTTT
15	TRBV30	TRBJ1-1	NA	NA	CAWSASGTWAAEAFF	TGTGCCTGGAGTGCCTCCGGGACATGGGCCGCTGAAGCTTTCTTT
17	TRBV6-6	TRBJ1-2	NA	NA	CASSPDLGGARAYGYTF	TGTGCCAGCAGTCCGGACCTCGGGGGGGCGCGGGCCTATGGCTACACCTTC
13	TRBV7-2	TRBJ2-1	NA	NA	CASSLGMGDEQFF	TGTGCCAGCAGCCTAGGGATGGGAGATGAGCAGTTCTTC
15	TRBV5-1	TRBJ2-2	TRBD2	NA	CASSLAGGNTGELFF	TGCGCCAGCAGCTTAGCGGGAGGGAACACCGGGGAGCTGTTTTTT
15	TRBV3-1/TRBV3-2	TRBJ2-7	TRBD2	once	CASSQPLLTSGEQYF	TGTGCCAGCAGCCAACCCCTTCTGACTAGCGGCGAGCAGTACTTC
12	TRBV18	TRBJ1-2	NA	NA	CASSLDWYGYTF	TGTGCCAGCTCGTTAGACTGGTATGGCTACACCTTC
16	TRBV11-2	TRBJ2-7	TRBD2	NA	CASSSGQLAGDHEQYF	TGTGCCAGCAGCTCAGGCCAACTAGCGGGGGACCACGAGCAGTACTTC
20	TRBV5-1	TRBJ2-1	TRBD2	NA	CASSLRELAGAQSSYNEQFF	TGCGCCAGCAGCTTGAGGGAACTAGCGGGGGCCCAAAGCTCCTACAATGAGCAGTTCTTC
16	TRBV5-1	TRBJ2-2	TRBD1	NA	CASSSGQVANTGELFF	TGCGCCAGCAGCTCCGGACAGGTCGCGAACACCGGGGAGCTGTTTTTT
12	TRBV5-1	TRBJ1-4	NA	NA	CASSLGQEKLFF	TGCGCCAGCAGCTTGGGACAAGAAAAACTGTTTTTT
14	TRBV29-1	TRBJ2-2	TRBD1	NA	CSAGDRPQTGELFF	TGCAGCGCAGGGGACAGGCCCCAGACCGGGGAGCTGTTTTTT
16	TRBV3-1/TRBV3-2	TRBJ1-1	NA	few	CASSQDRDFTHTEAFF	TGTGCCAGCAGCCAAGATCGAGACTTTACGCACACTGAAGCTTTCTTT
14	TRBV7-3	TRBJ1-6	NA	NA	CASSLTARNSPLHF	TGTGCCAGCAGCTTAACTGCCAGAAATTCACCCCTCCACTTT
15	TRBV5-4	TRBJ1-2	NA	few	CASSSAGDGPYGYTF	TGTGCCAGCAGCTCCGCGGGGGACGGCCCCTATGGCTACACCTTC
15	TRBV5-1	TRBJ2-1	NA	NA	CASSFRDSGKGEQFF	TGCGCCAGCAGCTTCCGGGACTCAGGCAAGGGTGAGCAGTTCTTC
17	TRBV5-5	TRBJ2-7	NA	NA	CASSGTGWTTQPYEQYF	TGTGCCAGCAGCGGAACCGGGTGGACAACCCAGCCCTACGAGCAGTACTTC
13	TRBV11-2	TRBJ1-1	NA	NA	CASSLVGGTEAFF	TGTGCCAGCAGCTTAGTCGGGGGAACTGAAGCTTTCTTT
16	TRBV3-1/TRBV3-2	TRBJ2-1	TRBD2	NA	CASSQDPSGSWNEQFF	TGTGCCAGCAGCCAAGACCCGAGCGGGAGTTGGAATGAGCAGTTCTTC